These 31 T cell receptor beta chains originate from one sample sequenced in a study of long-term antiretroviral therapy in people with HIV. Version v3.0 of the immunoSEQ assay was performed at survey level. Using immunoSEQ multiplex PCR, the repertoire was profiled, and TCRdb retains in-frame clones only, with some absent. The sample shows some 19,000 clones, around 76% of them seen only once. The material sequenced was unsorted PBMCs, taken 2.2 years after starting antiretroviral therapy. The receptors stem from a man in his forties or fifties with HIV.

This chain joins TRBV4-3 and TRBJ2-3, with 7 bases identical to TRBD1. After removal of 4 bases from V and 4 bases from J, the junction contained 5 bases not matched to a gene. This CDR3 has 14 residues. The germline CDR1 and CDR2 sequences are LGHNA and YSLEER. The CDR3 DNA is TGCGCCAGCAGCCCGACAGGGAGCCCAGATACGCAGTATTTT. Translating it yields CASSPTGSPDTQYF.

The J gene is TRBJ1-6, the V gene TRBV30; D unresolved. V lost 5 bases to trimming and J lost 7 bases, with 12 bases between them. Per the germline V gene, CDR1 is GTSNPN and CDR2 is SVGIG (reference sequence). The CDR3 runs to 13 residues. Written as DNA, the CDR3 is TGTGCCTGGGGAGGGATGCGGAATTCACCCCTCCACTTT. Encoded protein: CAWGGMRNSPLHF.

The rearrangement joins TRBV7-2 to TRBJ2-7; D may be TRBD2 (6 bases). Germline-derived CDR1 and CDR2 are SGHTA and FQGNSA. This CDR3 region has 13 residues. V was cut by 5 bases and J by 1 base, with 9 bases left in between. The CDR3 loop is CASSRSGSYEQYF. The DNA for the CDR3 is TGTGCCAGCAGCCGTAGCGGTTCCTACGAGCAGTACTTC.

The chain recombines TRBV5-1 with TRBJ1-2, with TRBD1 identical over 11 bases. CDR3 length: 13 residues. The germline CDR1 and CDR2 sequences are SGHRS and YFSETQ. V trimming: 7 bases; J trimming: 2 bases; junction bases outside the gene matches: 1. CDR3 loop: CASGDRGNYGYTF. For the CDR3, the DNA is TGCGCCAGCGGGGACAGGGGGAACTATGGCTACACCTTC.

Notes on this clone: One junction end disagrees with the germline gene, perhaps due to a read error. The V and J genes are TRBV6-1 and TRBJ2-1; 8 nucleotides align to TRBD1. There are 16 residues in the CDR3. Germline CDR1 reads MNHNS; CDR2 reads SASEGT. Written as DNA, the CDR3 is TGTGCCAGCAGTGTGCATCCGGGACAGGATTACAATCAGCAGTTCTTC. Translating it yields CASSVHPGQDYNQQFF.

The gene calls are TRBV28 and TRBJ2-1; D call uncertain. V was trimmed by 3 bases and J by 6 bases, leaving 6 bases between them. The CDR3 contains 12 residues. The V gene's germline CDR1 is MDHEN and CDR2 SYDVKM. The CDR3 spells CASSFRPNEQFF. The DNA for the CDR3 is TGTGCCAGCAGTTTCAGGCCCAATGAGCAGTTCTTC.

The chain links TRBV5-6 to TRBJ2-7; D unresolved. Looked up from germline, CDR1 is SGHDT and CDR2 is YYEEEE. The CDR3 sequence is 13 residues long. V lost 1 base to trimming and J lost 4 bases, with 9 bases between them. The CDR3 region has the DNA TGTGCCAGCAGCTTGCCACCTTTTTACGAGCAGTACTTC. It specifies CASSLPPFYEQYF.

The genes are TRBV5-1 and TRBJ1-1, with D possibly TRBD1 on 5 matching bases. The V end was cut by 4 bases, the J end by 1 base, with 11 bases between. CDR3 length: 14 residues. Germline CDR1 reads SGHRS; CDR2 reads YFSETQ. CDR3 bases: TGCGCCAGCAGCACCCTCGGACAGAACACTGAAGCTTTCTTT. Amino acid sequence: CASSTLGQNTEAFF. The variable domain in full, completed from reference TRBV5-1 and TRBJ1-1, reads KAGVTQTPRYLIKTRGQQVTLSCSPISGHRSVSWYQQTPGQGLQFLFEYFSETQRNKGNFPGRFSGRQFSNSRSEMNVSTLELGDSALYLCASSTLGQNTEAFFGQGTRLTVV.

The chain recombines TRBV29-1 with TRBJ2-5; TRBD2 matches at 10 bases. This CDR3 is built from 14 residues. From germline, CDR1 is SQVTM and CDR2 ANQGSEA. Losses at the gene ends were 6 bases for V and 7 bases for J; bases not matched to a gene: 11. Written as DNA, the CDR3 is TGCAGCGTGGGAGCTAGCGGGGGCGCTGGGACCCAGTACTTC. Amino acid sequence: CSVGASGGAGTQYF.

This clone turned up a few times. The CDR3 loop reads CASSSSQVHPLWVFF. The CDR3 DNA is TGTGCCAGCAGCTCTTCCCAGGTCCATCCCCTGTGGGTGTTTTTT. V and J are TRBV7-9 and TRBJ1-4; D gene ambiguous. CDR1 is SEHNR and CDR2 is FQNEAQ in the germline V gene (reference sequence). The CDR3 is 15 residues long. V lost 4 bases to trimming and J lost 15 bases, with 24 bases between them. Supplemented by reference TRBV7-9 and TRBJ1-4, the full variable domain reads DTGVSQNPRHKITKRGQNVTFRCDPISEHNRLYWYRQTLGQGPEFLTYFQNEAQLEKSRLLSDRFSAERPKGSFSTLEIQRTEQGDSAMYLCASSSSQVHPLWVFFGSGTQLSVL.

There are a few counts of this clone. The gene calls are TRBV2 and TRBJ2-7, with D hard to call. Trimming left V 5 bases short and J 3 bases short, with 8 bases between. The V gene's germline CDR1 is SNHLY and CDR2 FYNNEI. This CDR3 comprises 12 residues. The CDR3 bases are TGTGCCAGCAGTCCCCAGGTCTACGAGCAGTACTTC. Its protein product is CASSPQVYEQYF.

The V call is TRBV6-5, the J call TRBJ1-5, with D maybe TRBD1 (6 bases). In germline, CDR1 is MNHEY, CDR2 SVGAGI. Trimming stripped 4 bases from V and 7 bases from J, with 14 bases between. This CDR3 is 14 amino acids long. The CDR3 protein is CASSSYRVGQPQHF. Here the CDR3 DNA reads TGTGCCAGCAGTTCCTACAGGGTGGGCCAGCCCCAGCATTTT.

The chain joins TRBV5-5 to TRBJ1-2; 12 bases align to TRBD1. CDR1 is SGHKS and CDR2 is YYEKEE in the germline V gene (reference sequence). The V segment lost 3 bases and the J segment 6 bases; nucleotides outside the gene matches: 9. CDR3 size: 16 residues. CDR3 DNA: TGTGCCAGCAGCTCCCCCCGGGACAGGGGGCGGGATGGCTACACCTTC. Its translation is CASSSPRDRGRDGYTF.

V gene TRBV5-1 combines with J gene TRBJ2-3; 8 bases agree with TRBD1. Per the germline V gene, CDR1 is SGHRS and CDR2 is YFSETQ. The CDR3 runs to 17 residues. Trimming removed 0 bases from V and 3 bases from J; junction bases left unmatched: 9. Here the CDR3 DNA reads TGCGCCAGCAGCTTGGGCCCCCCAGGGGGCAGGACAGATACGCAGTATTTT. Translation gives CASSLGPPGGRTDTQYF.

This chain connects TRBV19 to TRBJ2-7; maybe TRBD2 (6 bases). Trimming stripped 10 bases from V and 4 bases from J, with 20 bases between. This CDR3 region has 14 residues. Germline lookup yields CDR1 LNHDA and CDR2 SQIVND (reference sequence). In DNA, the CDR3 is TGTGCCACGGGCCCCGTCGGAGGGGATTACGAGCAGTACTTC. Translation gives CATGPVGGDYEQYF.

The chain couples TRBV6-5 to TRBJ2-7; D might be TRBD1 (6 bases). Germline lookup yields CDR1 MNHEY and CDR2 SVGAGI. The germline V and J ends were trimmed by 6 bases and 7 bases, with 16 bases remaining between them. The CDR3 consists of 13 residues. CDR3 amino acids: CASRWQGNGEQYF. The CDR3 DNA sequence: TGTGCCAGCAGGTGGCAGGGGAATGGAGAGCAGTACTTC.

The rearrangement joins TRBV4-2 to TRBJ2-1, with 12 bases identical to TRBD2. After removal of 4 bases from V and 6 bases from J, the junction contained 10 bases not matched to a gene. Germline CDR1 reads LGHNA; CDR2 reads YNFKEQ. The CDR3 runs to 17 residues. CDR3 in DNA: TGTGCCAGCAGCCCTGGGAGGACTAGCGGGGTAGCCAATGAGCAGTTCTTC. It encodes CASSPGRTSGVANEQFF.

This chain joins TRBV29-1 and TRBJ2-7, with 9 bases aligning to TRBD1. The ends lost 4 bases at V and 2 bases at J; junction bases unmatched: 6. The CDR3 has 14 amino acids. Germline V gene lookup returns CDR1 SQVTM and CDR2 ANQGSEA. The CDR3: CSVARTGVTYEQYF. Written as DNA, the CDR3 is TGCAGCGTTGCAAGGACAGGGGTGACCTACGAGCAGTACTTC.

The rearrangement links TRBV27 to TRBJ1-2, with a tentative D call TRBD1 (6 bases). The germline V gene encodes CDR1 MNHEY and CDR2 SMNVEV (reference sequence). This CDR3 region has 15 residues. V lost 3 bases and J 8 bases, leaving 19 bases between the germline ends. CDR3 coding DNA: TGTGCCAGCAGTTTGGGGTCGACAGGTGCAGGGGGCTACACCTTC. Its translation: CASSLGSTGAGGYTF.

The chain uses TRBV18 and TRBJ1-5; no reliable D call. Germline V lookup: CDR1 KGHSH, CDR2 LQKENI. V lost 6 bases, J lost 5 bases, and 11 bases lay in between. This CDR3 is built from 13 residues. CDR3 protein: CASSLSRDQPQHF. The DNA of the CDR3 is TGTGCCAGCTCCCTTAGCCGGGATCAGCCCCAGCATTTT.

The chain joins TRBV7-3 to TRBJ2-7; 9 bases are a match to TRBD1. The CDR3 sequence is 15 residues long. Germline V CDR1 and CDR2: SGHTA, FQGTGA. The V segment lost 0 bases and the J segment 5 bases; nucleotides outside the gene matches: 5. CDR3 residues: CASSLTGDRVHEQYF. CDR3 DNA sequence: TGTGCCAGCAGCTTAACGGGGGACAGGGTTCACGAGCAGTACTTC.

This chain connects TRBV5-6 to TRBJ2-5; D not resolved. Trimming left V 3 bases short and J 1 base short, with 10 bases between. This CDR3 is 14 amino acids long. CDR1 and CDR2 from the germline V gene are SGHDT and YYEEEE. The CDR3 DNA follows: TGTGCCAGCAGCTCCGGACCGTTCCAAGAGACCCAGTACTTC. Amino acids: CASSSGPFQETQYF.

CDR3 DNA sequence: TGTGCCAGCAGCGTCCGTAGCGGGAGGGTAGAGACCCAGTACTTC. Its protein product is CASSVRSGRVETQYF. J is TRBJ2-5 and V is TRBV9; 11 bases are a match to TRBD2. Unmatched junction bases numbered 4, after V lost 2 bases and J lost 4 bases. Germline-derived CDR1 and CDR2 are SGDLS and YYNGEE. This CDR3 region has 15 residues.

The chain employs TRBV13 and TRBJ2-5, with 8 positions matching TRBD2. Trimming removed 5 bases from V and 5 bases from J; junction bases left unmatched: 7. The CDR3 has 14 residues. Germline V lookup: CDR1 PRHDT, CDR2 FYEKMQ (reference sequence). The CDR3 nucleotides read TGTGCCAGCAGCCGTCGGGGGGGCGGGGAGACCCAGTACTTC. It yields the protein CASSRRGGGETQYF.

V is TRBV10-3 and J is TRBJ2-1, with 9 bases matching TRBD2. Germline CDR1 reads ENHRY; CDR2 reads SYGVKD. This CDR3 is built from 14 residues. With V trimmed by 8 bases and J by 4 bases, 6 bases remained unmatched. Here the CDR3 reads CAISSLAGYNEQFF. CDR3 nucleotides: TGTGCCATCTCGTCGCTAGCGGGGTACAATGAGCAGTTCTTC.

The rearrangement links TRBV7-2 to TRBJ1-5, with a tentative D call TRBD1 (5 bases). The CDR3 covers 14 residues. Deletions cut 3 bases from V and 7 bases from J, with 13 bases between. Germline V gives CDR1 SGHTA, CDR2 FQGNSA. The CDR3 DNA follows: TGTGCCAGCAGCTTGGGCCCAGGGAACCAGCCCCAGCATTTT. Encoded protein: CASSLGPGNQPQHF.

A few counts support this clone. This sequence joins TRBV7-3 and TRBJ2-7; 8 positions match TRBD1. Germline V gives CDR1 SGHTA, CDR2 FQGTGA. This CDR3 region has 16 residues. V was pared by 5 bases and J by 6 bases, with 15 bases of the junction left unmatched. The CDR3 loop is CASSPSAGQAQGEQYF. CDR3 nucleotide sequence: TGTGCCAGCAGCCCCTCGGCGGGACAGGCCCAGGGCGAGCAGTACTTC.

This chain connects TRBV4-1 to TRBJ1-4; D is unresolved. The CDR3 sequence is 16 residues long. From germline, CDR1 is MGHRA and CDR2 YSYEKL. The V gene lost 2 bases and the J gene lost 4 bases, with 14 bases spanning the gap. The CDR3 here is CASSQILRADNEKLFF. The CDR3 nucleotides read TGCGCCAGCAGCCAAATCTTGAGGGCCGATAATGAAAAACTGTTTTTT.

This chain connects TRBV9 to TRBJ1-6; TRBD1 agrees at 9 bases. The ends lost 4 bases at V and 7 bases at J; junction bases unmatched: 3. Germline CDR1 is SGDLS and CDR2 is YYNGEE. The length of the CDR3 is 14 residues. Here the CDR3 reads CASSYRGPNSPLHF. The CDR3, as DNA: TGTGCCAGCAGCTACAGGGGGCCAAATTCACCCCTCCACTTT. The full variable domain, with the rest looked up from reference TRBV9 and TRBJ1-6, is DSGVTQTPKHLITATGQRVTLRCSPRSGDLSVYWYQQSLDQGLQFLIQYYNGEERAKGNILERFSAQQFPDLHSELNLSSLELGDSALYFCASSYRGPNSPLHFGNGTRLTVT.

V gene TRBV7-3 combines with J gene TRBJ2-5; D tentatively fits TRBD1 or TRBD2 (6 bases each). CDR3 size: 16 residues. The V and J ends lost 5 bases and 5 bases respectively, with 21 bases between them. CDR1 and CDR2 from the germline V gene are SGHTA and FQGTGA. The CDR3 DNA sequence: TGTGCCAGCAGCGCAATGCCCGGGGGCGGGATGGAGACCCAGTACTTC. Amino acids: CASSAMPGGGMETQYF.

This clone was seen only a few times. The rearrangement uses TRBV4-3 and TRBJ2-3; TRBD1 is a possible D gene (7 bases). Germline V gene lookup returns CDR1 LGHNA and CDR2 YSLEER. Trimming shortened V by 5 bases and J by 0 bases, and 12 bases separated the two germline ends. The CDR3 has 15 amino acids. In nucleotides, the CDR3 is TGCGCCAGCAGCGACAGGGACTCTAGCACAGATACGCAGTATTTT. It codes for CASSDRDSSTDTQYF.